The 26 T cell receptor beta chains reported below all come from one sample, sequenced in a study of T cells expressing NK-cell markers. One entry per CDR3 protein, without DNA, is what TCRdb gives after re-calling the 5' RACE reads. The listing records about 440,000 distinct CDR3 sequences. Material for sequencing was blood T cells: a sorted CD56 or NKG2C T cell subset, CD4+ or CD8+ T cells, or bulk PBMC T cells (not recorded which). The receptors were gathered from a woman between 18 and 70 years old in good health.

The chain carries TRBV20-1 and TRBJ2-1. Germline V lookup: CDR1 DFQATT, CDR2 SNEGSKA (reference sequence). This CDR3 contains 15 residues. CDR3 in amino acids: CSARDPQYVGVEQFF.

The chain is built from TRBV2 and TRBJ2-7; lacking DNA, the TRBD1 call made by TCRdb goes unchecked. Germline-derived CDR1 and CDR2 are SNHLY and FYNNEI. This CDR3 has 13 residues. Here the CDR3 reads CARGTGKNYEQYF.

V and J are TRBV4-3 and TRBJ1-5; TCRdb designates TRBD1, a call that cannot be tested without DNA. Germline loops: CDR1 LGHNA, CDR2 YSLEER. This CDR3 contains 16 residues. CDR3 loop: CASSQDVGRGNQPQHF.

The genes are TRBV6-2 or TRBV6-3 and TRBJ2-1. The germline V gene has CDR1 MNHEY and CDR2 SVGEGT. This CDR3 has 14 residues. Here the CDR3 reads CASSYRPAIGEQFF.

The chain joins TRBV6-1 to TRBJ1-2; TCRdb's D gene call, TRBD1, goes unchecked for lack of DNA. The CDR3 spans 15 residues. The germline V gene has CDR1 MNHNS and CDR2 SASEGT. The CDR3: CASSTTGVSRYGYTF.

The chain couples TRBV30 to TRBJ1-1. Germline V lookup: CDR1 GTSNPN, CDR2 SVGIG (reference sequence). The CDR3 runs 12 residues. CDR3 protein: CAWSVRGNEAFF.

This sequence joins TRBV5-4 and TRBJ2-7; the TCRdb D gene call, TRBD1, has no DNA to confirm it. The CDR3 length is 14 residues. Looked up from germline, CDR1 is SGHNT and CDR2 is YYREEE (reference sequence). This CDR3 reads CASSFGDGTYEQYF.

The CDR3 sequence is CASSPESGQETQYF. The chain joins TRBV7-9 to TRBJ2-5; TCRdb calls TRBD2, which cannot be checked without DNA. CDR1 is SEHNR and CDR2 is FQNEAQ in the germline V gene (reference sequence). The CDR3 contains 14 residues.

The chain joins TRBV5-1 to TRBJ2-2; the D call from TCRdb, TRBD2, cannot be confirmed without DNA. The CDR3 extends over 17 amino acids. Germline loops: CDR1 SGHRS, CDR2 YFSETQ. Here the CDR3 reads CASSPRRTSGNTGELFF.

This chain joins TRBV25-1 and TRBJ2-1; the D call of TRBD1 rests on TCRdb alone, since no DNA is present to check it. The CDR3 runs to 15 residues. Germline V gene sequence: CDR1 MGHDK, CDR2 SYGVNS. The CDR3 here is CASLQPGTGYNEQFF. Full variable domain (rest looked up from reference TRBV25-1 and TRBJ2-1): EADIYQTPRYLVIGTGKKITLECSQTMGHDKMYWYQQDPGMELHLIHYSYGVNSTEKGDLSSESTVSRIRTEHFPLTLESARPSHTSQYLCASLQPGTGYNEQFFGPGTRLTVL.

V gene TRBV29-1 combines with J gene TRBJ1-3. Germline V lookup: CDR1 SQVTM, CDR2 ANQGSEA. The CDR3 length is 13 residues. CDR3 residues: CSVEMEAGNTIYF.

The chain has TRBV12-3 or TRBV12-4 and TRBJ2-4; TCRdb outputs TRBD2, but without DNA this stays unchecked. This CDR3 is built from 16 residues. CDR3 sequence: CASGTTLALAKNIQYF.

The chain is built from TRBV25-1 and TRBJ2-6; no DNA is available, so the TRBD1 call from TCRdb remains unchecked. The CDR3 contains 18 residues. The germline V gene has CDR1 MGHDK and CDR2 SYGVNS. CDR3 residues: CASSDTGAGRSGANVLTF.

The CDR3 sequence: CATSDSGTGELFF. The V gene is TRBV24-1, the J gene TRBJ2-2; TCRdb calls TRBD2, which cannot be checked without DNA. This CDR3 has 13 residues. Per germline, CDR1 KGHDR and CDR2 SFDVKD.

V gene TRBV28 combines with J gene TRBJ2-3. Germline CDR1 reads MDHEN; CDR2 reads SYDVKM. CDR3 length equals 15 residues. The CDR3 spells CASRRGEAGTDTQYF. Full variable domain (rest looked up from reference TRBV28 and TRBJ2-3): DVKVTQSSRYLVKRTGEKVFLECVQDMDHENMFWYRQDPGLGLRLIYFSYDVKMKEKGDIPEGYSVSREKKERFSLILESASTNQTSMYLCASRRGEAGTDTQYFGPGTRLTVL.

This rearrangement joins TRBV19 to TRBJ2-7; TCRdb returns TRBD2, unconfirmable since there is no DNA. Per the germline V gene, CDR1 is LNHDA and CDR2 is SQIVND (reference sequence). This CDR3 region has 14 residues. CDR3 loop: CASSPTSGTYEQYF.

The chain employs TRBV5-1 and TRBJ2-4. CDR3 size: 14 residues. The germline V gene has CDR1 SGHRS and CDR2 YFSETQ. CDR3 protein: CASSLGAEKNIQYF.

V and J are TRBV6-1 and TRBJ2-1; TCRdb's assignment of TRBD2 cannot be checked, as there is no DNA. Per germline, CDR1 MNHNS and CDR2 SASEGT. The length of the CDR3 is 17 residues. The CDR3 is CASSGGRLAGDYNEQFF.

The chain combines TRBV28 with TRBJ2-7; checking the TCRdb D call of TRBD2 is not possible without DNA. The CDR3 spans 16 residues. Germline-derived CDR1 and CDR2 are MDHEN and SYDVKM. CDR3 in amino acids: CASSLIGTSGRSEQYF. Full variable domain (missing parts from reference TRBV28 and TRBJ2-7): DVKVTQSSRYLVKRTGEKVFLECVQDMDHENMFWYRQDPGLGLRLIYFSYDVKMKEKGDIPEGYSVSREKKERFSLILESASTNQTSMYLCASSLIGTSGRSEQYFGPGTRLTVT.

The CDR3 here is CSSGLAGAYNEQFF. This chain uses TRBV29-1 with TRBJ2-1; the D call from TCRdb, TRBD2, cannot be confirmed without DNA. The CDR3 contains 14 residues. The germline CDR1 and CDR2 sequences are SQVTM and ANQGSEA.

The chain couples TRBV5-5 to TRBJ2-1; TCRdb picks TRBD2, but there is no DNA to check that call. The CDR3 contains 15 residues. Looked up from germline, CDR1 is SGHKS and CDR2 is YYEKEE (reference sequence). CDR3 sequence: CASSLVLLGNNEQFF.

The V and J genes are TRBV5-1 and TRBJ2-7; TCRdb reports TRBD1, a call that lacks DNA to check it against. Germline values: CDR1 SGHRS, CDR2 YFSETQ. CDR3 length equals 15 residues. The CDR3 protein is CASSLEGRLSYEQYF.

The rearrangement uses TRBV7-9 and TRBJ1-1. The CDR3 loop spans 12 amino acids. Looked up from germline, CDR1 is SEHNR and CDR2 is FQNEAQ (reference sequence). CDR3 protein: CASSSADTEAFF.

CDR3 region: CASSPLATADTQYF. The chain carries TRBV5-1 and TRBJ2-3; there is no DNA to check the TCRdb D call of TRBD1. CDR3 size: 14 residues. Germline V gives CDR1 SGHRS, CDR2 YFSETQ.

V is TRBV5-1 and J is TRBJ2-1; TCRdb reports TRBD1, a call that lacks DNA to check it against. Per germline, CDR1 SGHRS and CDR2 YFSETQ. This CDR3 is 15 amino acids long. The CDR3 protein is CASSTGGAAYNEQFF. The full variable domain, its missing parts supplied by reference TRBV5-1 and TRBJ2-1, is KAGVTQTPRYLIKTRGQQVTLSCSPISGHRSVSWYQQTPGQGLQFLFEYFSETQRNKGNFPGRFSGRQFSNSRSEMNVSTLELGDSALYLCASSTGGAAYNEQFFGPGTRLTVL.

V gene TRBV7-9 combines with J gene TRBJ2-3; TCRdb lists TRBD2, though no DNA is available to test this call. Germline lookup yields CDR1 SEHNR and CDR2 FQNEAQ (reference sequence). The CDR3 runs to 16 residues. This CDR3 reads CASSSRLAGGNDTQYF.